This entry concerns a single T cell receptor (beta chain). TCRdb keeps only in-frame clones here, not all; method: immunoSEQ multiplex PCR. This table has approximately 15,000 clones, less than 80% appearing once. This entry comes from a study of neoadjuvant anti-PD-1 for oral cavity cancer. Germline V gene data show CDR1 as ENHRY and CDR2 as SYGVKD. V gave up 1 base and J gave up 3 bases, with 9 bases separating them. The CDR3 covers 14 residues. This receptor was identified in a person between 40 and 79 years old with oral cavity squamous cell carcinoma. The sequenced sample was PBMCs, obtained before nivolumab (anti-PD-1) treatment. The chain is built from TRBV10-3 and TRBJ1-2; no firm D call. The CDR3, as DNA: TGTGCCATCAGTGAGTGGGAGGGAGACTATGGCTACACCTTC. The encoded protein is CAISEWEGDYGYTF.